This TCR beta chain was sequenced during a study of shared clonotypes between healthy human individuals. V shed 7 bases and J shed 4 bases, with 20 bases lying between them. The CDR3 loop spans 15 amino acids. Germline V gene sequence: CDR1 MNHEY, CDR2 SVGAGI. In the source study's methods: ImmunoSEQ supplied junction-only sequences lacking quality scores, so filtering was different. The data were produced by immunoSEQ multiplex PCR, yet TCRdb's version contains in-frame clones alone and is incomplete. D and trimming were read from the DNA, whereas the V and J calls and clone size are those reported in that table. The data hold over 2 million clones, with about nine tenths observed a single time. This clone came up once.

The clonotype was recovered from a man in his late teens or twenties in good health. Some clones in this sample may be carry-over from other donors' samples. The sequenced sample was naive CD4+ T cells from PBMCs. The subset here: CD45RA+ positively selected. J is TRBJ2-7 and V is TRBV6-5, with D tentatively TRBD1 (6 bases). The CDR3 sequence is CASIGTGQSGYEQYF. The DNA of the CDR3 is TGTGCCAGCATCGGAACCGGACAGTCCGGTTACGAGCAGTACTTC.